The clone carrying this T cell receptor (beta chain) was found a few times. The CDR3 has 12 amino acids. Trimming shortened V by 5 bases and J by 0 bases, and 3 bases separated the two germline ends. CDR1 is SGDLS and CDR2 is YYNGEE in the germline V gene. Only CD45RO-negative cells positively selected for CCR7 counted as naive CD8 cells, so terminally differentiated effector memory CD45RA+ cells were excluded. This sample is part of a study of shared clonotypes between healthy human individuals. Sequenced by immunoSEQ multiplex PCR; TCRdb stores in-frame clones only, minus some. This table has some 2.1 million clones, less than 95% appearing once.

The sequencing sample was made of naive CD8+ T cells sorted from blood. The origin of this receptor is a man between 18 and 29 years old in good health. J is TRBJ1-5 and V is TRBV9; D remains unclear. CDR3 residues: CASSNSNQPQHF. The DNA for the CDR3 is TGTGCCAGCAGTAATAGCAATCAGCCCCAGCATTTT.